The entry below gives a single T cell receptor beta chain sequence along with its context. Its specificity is not known. These data belong to a study of beta chain features in type 1 diabetes. cDNA synthesis used the whole RNA isolate, giving expressed TCRB sequences. TCRdb keeps only in-frame clones here, not all; method: immunoSEQ multiplex PCR. In the table there are some 240,000 clones, approximately 16% of which are singletons. Trimming stripped 2 bases from V and 6 bases from J, with 11 bases between. Germline V gene sequence: CDR1 SQVTM, CDR2 ANQGSEA. This CDR3 region has 13 residues. Regarding the study as a whole: The study found moderately but significantly shorter TCRB CDR3s in all four CD4+ subsets of Type 1 diabetes patients.

Specimen: naive CD4+ T cells from blood. The receptor was isolated from a man aged 25 to 40 with type 1 diabetes. The J gene is TRBJ1-5, the V gene TRBV29-1; D is perhaps TRBD1 (6 bases). The CDR3 region is CSVERGAGQPQHF. The CDR3 DNA sequence: TGCAGCGTTGAAAGGGGGGCGGGTCAGCCCCAGCATTTT.